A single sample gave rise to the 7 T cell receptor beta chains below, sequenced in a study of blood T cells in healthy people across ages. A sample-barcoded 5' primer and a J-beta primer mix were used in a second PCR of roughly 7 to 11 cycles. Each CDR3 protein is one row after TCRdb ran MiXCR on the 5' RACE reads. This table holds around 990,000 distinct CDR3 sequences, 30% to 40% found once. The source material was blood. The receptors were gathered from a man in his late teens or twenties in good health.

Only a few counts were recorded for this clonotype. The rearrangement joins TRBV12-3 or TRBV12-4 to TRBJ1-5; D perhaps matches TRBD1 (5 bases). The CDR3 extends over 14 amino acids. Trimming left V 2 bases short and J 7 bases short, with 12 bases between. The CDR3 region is CASSLNVGRQPQHF. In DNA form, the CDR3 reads TGTGCCAGCAGTTTAAATGTGGGGCGGCAGCCCCAGCATTTT.

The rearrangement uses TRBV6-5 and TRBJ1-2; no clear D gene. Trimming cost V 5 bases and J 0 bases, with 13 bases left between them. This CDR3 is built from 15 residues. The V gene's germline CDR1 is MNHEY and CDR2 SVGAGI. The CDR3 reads CASSDTGSTNYGYTF. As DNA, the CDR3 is TGTGCCAGCAGTGACACCGGTAGTACTAACTATGGCTACACCTTC.

CDR3 protein: CSAIGGDSNQPQHF. CDR3 coding DNA: TGCAGTGCTATTGGGGGGGATAGCAATCAGCCCCAGCATTTT. The rearrangement links TRBV20-1 to TRBJ1-5, with D possibly matching TRBD1 (5 bases). The germline gives CDR1 DFQATT, CDR2 SNEGSKA (reference sequence). V lost 4 bases and J lost 0, with 10 bases in between. The CDR3 spans 14 residues.

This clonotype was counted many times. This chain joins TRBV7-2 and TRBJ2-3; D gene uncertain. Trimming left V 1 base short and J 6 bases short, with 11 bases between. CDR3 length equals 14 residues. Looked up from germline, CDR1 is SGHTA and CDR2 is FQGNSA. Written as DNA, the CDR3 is TGTGCCAGCAGCTTAGAGTGGGGATTGGATACGCAGTATTTT. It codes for CASSLEWGLDTQYF.

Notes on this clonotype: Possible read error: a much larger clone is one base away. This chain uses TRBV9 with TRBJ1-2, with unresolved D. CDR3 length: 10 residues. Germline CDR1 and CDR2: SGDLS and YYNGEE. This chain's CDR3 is CAGSGRGYTF. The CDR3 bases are TGTGCCGGCAGCGGAAGGGGCTACACCTTC. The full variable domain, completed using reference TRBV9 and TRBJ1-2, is DSGVTQTPKHLITATGQRVTLRCSPRSGDLSVYWYQQSLDQGLQFLIQYYNGEERAKGNILERFSAQQFPDLHSELNLSSLELGDSALYFCAGSGRGYTFGSGTRLTVV.

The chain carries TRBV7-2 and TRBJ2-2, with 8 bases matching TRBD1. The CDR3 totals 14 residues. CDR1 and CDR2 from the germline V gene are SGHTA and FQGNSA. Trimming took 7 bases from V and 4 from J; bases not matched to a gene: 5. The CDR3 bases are TGTGCCAGCATCCTAACAGGGGGCACCGGGGAGCTGTTTTTT. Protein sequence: CASILTGGTGELFF.

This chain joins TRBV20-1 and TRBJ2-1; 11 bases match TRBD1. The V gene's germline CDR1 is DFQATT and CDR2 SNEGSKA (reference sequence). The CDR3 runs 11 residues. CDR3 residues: CAGQGGNEQFF. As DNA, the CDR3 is TGCGCGGGACAGGGGGGCAATGAGCAGTTCTTC.